Presented here are 3 T cell receptor beta chains from one specimen sequenced in a study of cytomegalovirus exposure and HLA in healthy donors. The PCR employed 60 Vbeta primers together with 13 Jbeta primers. Repertoires were generated with immunoSEQ multiplex PCR, while TCRdb's copy carries only in-frame clones and drops some. The sample consists of approximately 180,000 clones, over 65% of them appearing once. Sequencing was done on a sample of PBMCs. The origin of the receptors is a woman aged 55-70 years in good health and CMV-seropositive.

With regard to this clone: At one boundary the junction diverges from the germline segment, which might be a read error. The chain links TRBV6-5 to TRBJ2-4, with a weak D call TRBD2 (6 bases). CDR1 and CDR2 (germline): MNHEY, SVGAGI. This CDR3 spans 15 amino acids. The CDR3 loop is CASSYRGTGQNSQYF. The CDR3 DNA reads as TGTGCCAGCAGTTACCGGGGGACCGGGCAAAACAGTCAGTACTTC.

This rearrangement joins TRBV4-3 to TRBJ2-3; D possibly corresponds to TRBD1 (6 bases). The CDR3 is 15 residues long. V shed 4 bases and J shed 1 base, with 12 bases lying between them. Germline V gene lookup returns CDR1 LGHNA and CDR2 YSLEER. The CDR3 spells CASSPGTIRTDTQYF. CDR3 coding DNA: TGCGCCAGCAGCCCCGGGACAATCCGCACAGATACGCAGTATTTT.

This clone was counted only a few times. This chain connects TRBV27 to TRBJ1-6; 7 bases are shared with TRBD1. V was clipped by 6 bases and J by 4 bases; unmatched bases: 12. The CDR3 loop spans 17 amino acids. Germline V lookup: CDR1 MNHEY, CDR2 SMNVEV (reference sequence). The CDR3 DNA reads as TGTGCCAGCAGCCAGTACGGGACAGCTAAATATAATTCACCCCTCCACTTT. Protein product: CASSQYGTAKYNSPLHF.